This TCR beta chain was observed in a study of shared clonotypes between healthy human individuals. Findings and caveats of the study: When compared with the clonotypes that were shared by all four sorted-subset donors, the non-shared clonotypes turned out to have lower generation probabilities.

J was trimmed by 8 bases and V by 3 bases; bases with no gene match: 8. The CDR3 consists of 14 residues. Germline-derived CDR1 and CDR2 are SGHVS and FNYEAQ. Comment on this clone: The antigen is unknown.

Into CD45RA+ naive and CD45RA-negative memory subsets, the CD4+ cells were split. In the original workflow: ImmunoSEQ only sent back junction sequences with no quality scores, so filtering was done differently. Assay used: immunoSEQ multiplex PCR; TCRdb lists only in-frame clones, some missing. V, J and clone size are those of that table, while D and trimming were read from the DNA. The sample comprises about 770,000 clones, around 77% of which are singletons, and 1.8% rests with the top ten. The V and J genes are TRBV7-6 and TRBJ1-2, with 8 bases identical to TRBD1. Sequences were obtained from memory CD4+ T cells sorted from blood. The subset here: CD45RA-negative fraction. This clonotype was obtained from a woman aged 30 to 39 in good health. CDR3 sequence reads: CASSFPDRGGGYTF. In DNA form, the CDR3 reads TGTGCCAGCAGCTTCCCCGACAGGGGAGGGGGCTACACCTTC.